This T cell receptor beta chain derives from a study of identical twins (dated by TCRdb to about 2016). With regard to the full study: TCR alpha and beta repertoires from monozygotic twins, unrelated adults of various ages and cord blood were deep-sequenced to test whether fetal clonotypes persist. Replicate twin experiments were performed at different times using different library preparation protocols to rule out contamination.

The library was prepared using 5' RACE. This sample was sequenced with an Illumina HiSeq 2000. Template switching introduced a universal primer binding site; the final cDNA contained a unique molecular identifier, enabling accurate counting of TCR cDNA molecules. Specific primers in the conserved constant-segment region were used to synthesize first-strand cDNA for TCR alpha and beta chains. To control for contamination, every cDNA library carried two barcodes: a SMART-Mk sample barcode plus Illumina barcodes. TruSeq adapter sequences along with Illumina sample barcodes were introduced in two successive PCR steps. The Illumina HiSeq platform was used with custom primers to sequence TCR alpha and beta cDNA libraries. Under the source paper's analysis protocol: Raw reads were processed with MiGEC to extract unique molecular identifiers, and MiXCR was used to determine CDR3 positions. For each individual, recombination models were inferred using an EM algorithm with the repgenHMM and IGoR tools. The analysis of shared clonotypes was done with the tcR package in R, with sharing normalized by the product of cloneset sizes. To study raw recombination without the effects of thymic and clonal selection, out-of-frame nonproductive sequences were analyzed. TCRdb cleaned the public reads at Q25 with fastp, built clones with MiXCR and kept in-frame beta chains. Rows merge per CDR3 protein into single entries with the most common DNA and genes. The V and J calls and clone size come from TCRdb's table, not from the authors' own analysis. For this sample there are about 720,000 distinct CDR3 sequences; 8.6% appear just once. The ten largest clones represent around 0.98% of the sample.

This clonotype was counted only a few times. The antigen this receptor binds is unknown. Per-base quality was not reported, and no clone a single base away is much larger than it. Only healthy Caucasian donors were included. Three pairs of female monozygotic twins, all aged 18 to 29 years, made up the twin cohort. Peripheral blood mononuclear cells were used as the source from which RNA for TCR libraries was isolated. The research as a whole found: Invariant T cells such as MAIT and iNKT could partly confound zero-insertion analyses, though diverse VJ usage argued against this for most clonotypes. Abundant cord blood beta clonotypes had fewer insertions, young adult naive repertoires showed a similar but weaker trend, and memory repertoires showed no such trend. Compared with coincidental sharing between unrelated individuals, an excess of low generation-probability sequences was observed among out-of-frame TCR alpha sequences shared between twins. Conclusions relied on cross-sectional statistical analysis, since the same donors could not be followed over many years. A weaker excess of twin sharing was found in beta out-of-frame sequences because the signal-to-noise ratio was lowered by fewer shared sequences. Out-of-frame TCR alpha sharing in monozygotic twins was systematically underestimated by recombination models, whereas sharing between unrelated individuals was in agreement with the recombination models.

The germline V gene yields SGHRS for CDR1 and YFSETQ for CDR2. Deletion took 3 bases off V and 7 bases off J, with a span of 22 bases between the germline ends. From its cysteine to its phenylalanine, the CDR3 spans 16 amino acids. Just CDR3 DNA is preserved here, 48 bases in frame from base 1. This sample was also put to use in a study of yellow fever vaccine responses in identical twins. That second report states: According to the authors, the vaccine-induced T cell response in identical twins seemed to be partly convergent and partly specific to each individual. The study precisely tracked vaccine-responding T cell clones in identical twins.

The TCR originated in a woman younger than 30 in good health. The sequenced sample consisted of PBMCs. The chain was built from TRBV5-1 and TRBJ2-5; TRBD1 is a possible D gene, resting on 5 matching bases. The CDR3 protein sequence reads: CASSSHRGPGRGTQYF. In nucleotides, the sequence is TGCGCCAGCAGCTCCCATAGGGGCCCCGGTCGTGGGACCCAGTACTTC.